This T cell receptor beta chain was obtained from a study of OX40 agonist ivuxolimab in advanced cancers. Background on the study: Clinicians treated patients with ivuxolimab, an agonistic anti-OX40 (CD134) antibody. Patients enrolled in dose escalation were diagnosed with hepatocellular carcinoma, melanoma, renal cell or head and neck cancer. Every 2 weeks, patients received ivuxolimab intravenously, dosed at 0.01 to 10 mg/kg. Study outcomes and limitations: Normalized T-cell clonal expansion was also low in some nonresponders.

Remarks on this clone: Its antigen is not identified.

Germline V lookup: CDR1 SGHTA, CDR2 FQGTGA. The V segment lost 6 bases and the J segment 13 bases; nucleotides outside the gene matches: 5. The CDR3 consists of 11 residues. Profiled with immunoSEQ multiplex PCR; TCRdb holds only in-frame clones, not every one. The sample gives tens of thousands of clones, 85% of which show up once; approximately 5.6% is in the top ten. Sequences were derived from CD4+ or CD8+ T cells sorted from blood, sampled in a trial of the OX40 agonist ivuxolimab. J is TRBJ2-3 and V is TRBV7-3, with 9 bases aligning to TRBD1. This sequence originates from an adult with an advanced solid tumor such as melanoma, head and neck, liver or kidney cancer. This CDR3 reads CASRSTGGKYF. CDR3 in DNA: TGTGCCAGCAGGTCTACAGGGGGCAAGTATTTT. The full variable domain, in which reference TRBV7-3 and TRBJ2-3 provide the parts outside the CDR3, is GAGVSQTPSNKVTEKGKYVELRCDPISGHTALYWYRQSLGQGPEFLIYFQGTGAADDSGLPNDRFFAVRPEGSVSTLKIQRTERGDSAVYLCASRSTGGKYFGPGTRLTVL.